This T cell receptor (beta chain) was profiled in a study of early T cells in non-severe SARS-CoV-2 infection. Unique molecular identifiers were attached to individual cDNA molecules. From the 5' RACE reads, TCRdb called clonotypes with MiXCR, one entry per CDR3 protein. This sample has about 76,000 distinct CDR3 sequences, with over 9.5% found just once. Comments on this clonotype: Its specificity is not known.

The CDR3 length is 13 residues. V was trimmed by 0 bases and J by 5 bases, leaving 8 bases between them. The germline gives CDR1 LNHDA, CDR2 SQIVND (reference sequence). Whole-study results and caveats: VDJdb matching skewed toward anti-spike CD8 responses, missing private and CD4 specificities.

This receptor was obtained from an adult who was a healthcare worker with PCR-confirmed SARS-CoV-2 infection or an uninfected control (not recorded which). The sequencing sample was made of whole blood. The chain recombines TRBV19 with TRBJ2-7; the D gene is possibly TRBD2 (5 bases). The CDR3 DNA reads TGTGCCAGTAGTATAGAGGGAGAAAACGAGCAGTACTTC. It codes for CASSIEGENEQYF.